This T cell receptor (beta chain) appears in the sequencing data of a study of blood T cell repertoires in COVID-19. About the research overall: Donors in the United States, Italy and Spain gave samples during acute or convalescent COVID-19.

Here immunoSEQ multiplex PCR was the method, and the copy in TCRdb shows in-frame clones only, minus some. Here the sample spans about 210,000 clones, about 82% being singletons. The CDR3 totals 13 residues. The ends were cut back, 5 bases at V and 3 bases at J, with 10 bases in the middle. CDR1 is PRHDT and CDR2 is FYEKMQ in the germline V gene (reference sequence). The genes are TRBV13 and TRBJ1-1; no definite D call. Sequenced sample: PBMCs or T cells enriched from blood (not recorded which). The TCR sequence derives from a man between 35 and 55 years old with acute COVID-19. CDR3 DNA: TGTGCCAGCAGCGCCGGGAAGGACACTGAAGCTTTCTTT. Its translation is CASSAGKDTEAFF.